These 19 T cell receptor beta chains came from one sample sequenced in a study of graft-versus-host responses after intestinal transplantation. Sequencing used immunoSEQ multiplex PCR; TCRdb keeps in-frame clones, though not all of them. The sample shows almost 55,000 clones, 91% of them seen only once. Sequencing used PBMCs, obtained 650 to 670 days after intestinal transplant. The source is a human patient who received an intestinal transplant, so some T cells may come from the graft donor.

The CDR3 DNA reads TGTGCCAGCACGGACTCTCTAGGACAGGGGGCTAACTATGGCTACACCTTC. Translation gives CASTDSLGQGANYGYTF. The rearrangement uses TRBV27 and TRBJ1-2; 10 nucleotides align to TRBD1. Trimming removed 7 bases from V and 0 bases from J; junction bases left unmatched: 11. Germline V gene data show CDR1 as MNHEY and CDR2 as SMNVEV (reference sequence). The CDR3 is 17 amino acids.

The chain carries TRBV29-1 and TRBJ1-1; maybe TRBD1 (5 bases). CDR3 length: 14 residues. From germline, CDR1 is SQVTM and CDR2 ANQGSEA. Trimming left V 6 bases short and J 0 bases short, with 14 bases between. The CDR3 nucleotides are TGCAGCGTGGGGGACCTTCGCGTGAACACTGAAGCTTTCTTT. It translates to CSVGDLRVNTEAFF.

CDR3 DNA: TGTGCCAGCGGAACCGAGCGCCTCTCTGGAAACACCATATATTTT. It specifies CASGTERLSGNTIYF. This chain links TRBV2 with TRBJ1-3; the D is unclear. CDR1 SNHLY and CDR2 FYNNEI come from the germline V gene. V dropped 8 bases and J dropped 0 bases, with 14 bases sitting between them. This CDR3 comprises 15 residues. The full variable domain, its missing parts supplied by reference TRBV2 and TRBJ1-3, is EPEVTQTPSHQVTQMGQEVILRCVPISNHLYFYWYRQILGQKVEFLVSFYNNEISEKSEIFDDQFSVERPDGSNFTLKIRSTKLEDSAMYFCASGTERLSGNTIYFGEGSWLTVV.

In its sample, this clone was seen once. V is TRBV7-7 and J is TRBJ2-5; 7 bases are shared with TRBD1. With 5 bases clipped from V and 1 base from J, the junction kept 1 base outside the gene matches. CDR1 is SSHAT and CDR2 is FNYEAQ in the germline V gene (reference sequence). This CDR3 is 13 amino acids long. The CDR3 sequence is CASSPGGQETQYF. CDR3 nucleotide sequence: TGTGCCAGCAGCCCAGGGGGCCAAGAGACCCAGTACTTC.

J is TRBJ1-4 and V is TRBV5-6; 8 nucleotides match TRBD1. Germline V gives CDR1 SGHDT, CDR2 YYEEEE. V dropped 3 bases and J dropped 7; count of bases not matched to a gene: 8. The length of the CDR3 is 15 residues. CDR3 region: CASSSVDREGEKLFF. Written as DNA, the CDR3 is TGTGCCAGCAGCTCGGTGGACAGGGAAGGTGAAAAACTGTTTTTT.

This sequence joins TRBV5-6 and TRBJ2-3; no clear D gene. The length of the CDR3 is 13 residues. V lost 4 bases and J 3 bases, leaving 9 bases between the germline ends. Germline V gene lookup returns CDR1 SGHDT and CDR2 YYEEEE. CDR3 DNA sequence: TGTGCCAGCAGCCCCCCGTTAACAGATACGCAGTATTTT. It is translated as CASSPPLTDTQYF.

J is TRBJ1-1 and V is TRBV19; possibly TRBD1 for D (6 bases). V lost 3 bases to trimming and J lost 0 bases, with 8 bases between them. CDR3 length: 14 residues. The germline gives CDR1 LNHDA, CDR2 SQIVND (reference sequence). The CDR3 DNA sequence: TGTGCCAGTAGTATCGGGGGGCTGAACACTGAAGCTTTCTTT. It translates to CASSIGGLNTEAFF.

CDR3 DNA: TGTGCCAGCAGCCCCACAGGGGGGGCCAACTATGGCTACACCTTC. Its translation: CASSPTGGANYGYTF. V gene TRBV6-5 combines with J gene TRBJ1-2, with 8 bases aligning to TRBD1. From germline, CDR1 is MNHEY and CDR2 SVGAGI. V lost 6 bases and J lost 2; bases outside the gene matches: 8. This CDR3 is built from 15 residues.

This clone was counted a single time. The chain links TRBV18 to TRBJ2-1; 11 bases are shared with TRBD2. The CDR3 runs to 15 residues. Trimming at V came to 5 bases and at J to 4 bases, leaving 4 bases not matched to a gene. Looked up from germline, CDR1 is KGHSH and CDR2 is LQKENI. CDR3 loop: CASSSRTSGYNEQFF. The DNA of the CDR3 is TGTGCCAGCTCATCCCGGACTAGCGGGTACAATGAGCAGTTCTTC.

The chain joins TRBV6-6 to TRBJ1-6; 11 nucleotides agree with TRBD1. The CDR3 loop spans 14 amino acids. CDR1 is MNHNY and CDR2 is SVGAGI in the germline V gene (reference sequence). The V gene end was trimmed by 4 bases and the J gene end by 8 bases; junction bases not matched to a gene: 1. CDR3 sequence reads: CASSSDRGHSPLHF. CDR3 DNA sequence: TGTGCCAGCAGTTCGGACAGGGGGCATTCACCCCTCCACTTT.

The chain carries TRBV7-6 and TRBJ2-7, with 10 bases lining up with TRBD2. The germline CDR1 and CDR2 sequences are SGHVS and FNYEAQ. J lost 3 bases, V lost 4 bases, and 12 bases had no gene match. The CDR3 is 17 amino acids. For the CDR3, the DNA is TGTGCCAGCAGCTCCCTAACCTCCATAGCGGGGGGCTACGAGCAGTACTTC. It translates to CASSSLTSIAGGYEQYF.

This rearrangement joins TRBV7-8 to TRBJ1-1, with D hard to call. Trimming removed 5 bases from V and 3 bases from J, with 10 bases in between. This CDR3 is 13 amino acids long. Germline CDR1 SGHVS, CDR2 FQNEAQ. The CDR3 is CASSGSGDTEAFF. Here the CDR3 DNA reads TGTGCCAGCAGCGGGTCGGGTGACACTGAAGCTTTCTTT.

The chain has TRBV5-5 and TRBJ1-5, with D tentatively TRBD1 (5 bases). CDR1 and CDR2 (germline): SGHKS, YYEKEE (reference sequence). The CDR3 extends over 14 amino acids. V was trimmed by 0 bases and J by 8 bases, leaving 12 bases between them. This CDR3 is CASSLGGGAEPQHF. DNA for the CDR3: TGTGCCAGCAGCTTGGGGGGCGGCGCGGAGCCCCAGCATTTT.

This clone was found once. The chain combines TRBV21-1 with TRBJ1-1; TRBD1, the table's D call, was not compared with the DNA. TRBV21-1 is described as a pseudogene. This CDR3 has 16 residues. DNA of the CDR3: TGTGCCAGCAGCAAAGGCTTAAGGGGCGGAAAGACTGAAGCTTTCTTT. It encodes CASSKGLRGGKTEAFF.

The chain employs TRBV6-1 and TRBJ2-4; 8 bases match TRBD1. The germline gives CDR1 MNHNS, CDR2 SASEGT. This CDR3 has 18 amino acids. The J segment lost 0 bases and the V segment lost 2 bases, leaving 9 bases of the junction unmatched. The CDR3 DNA is TGTGCCAGCAGTGAATTTGTGGGGACAGGTCTAGCCAAAAACATTCAGTACTTC. Amino acids: CASSEFVGTGLAKNIQYF.

The chain employs TRBV6-4 and TRBJ2-3, with 12 nucleotides matching TRBD2. This CDR3 is 15 amino acids long. CDR1 and CDR2 (germline): MRHNA, SNTAGT. V shed 5 bases, J shed 5 bases, and the junction held 5 bases outside the gene matches. The chain's CDR3 is CASSLLAGGGDTQYF. CDR3 sequence (DNA): TGTGCCAGCAGTCTCCTAGCGGGGGGGGGAGATACGCAGTATTTT.

The chain uses TRBV6-5 and TRBJ1-2; D call uncertain. Trimming took off 4 bases at V and 8 bases at J, with 20 bases between the two ends. The CDR3 covers 15 residues. Germline-derived CDR1 and CDR2 are MNHEY and SVGAGI. The CDR3 sequence: CASSLQIRASGGYTF. DNA of the CDR3: TGTGCCAGCAGTTTACAGATAAGGGCTTCTGGGGGCTACACCTTC.

The CDR3 bases are TGTGCCAGCTCACCTGGGGGGGCCCAAGAGACCCAGTACTTC. Protein sequence: CASSPGGAQETQYF. The rearrangement joins TRBV18 to TRBJ2-5, with a possible D match to TRBD2 (7 bases). This CDR3 comprises 14 residues. The ends were cut back, 3 bases at V and 1 base at J, with 9 bases in the middle. Germline assignment: CDR1 KGHSH and CDR2 LQKENI. The variable domain in full, with the rest retrieved from reference TRBV18 and TRBJ2-5, is NAGVMQNPRHLVRRRGQEARLRCSPMKGHSHVYWYRQLPEEGLKFMVYLQKENIIDESGMPKERFSAEFPKEGPSILRIQQVVRGDSAAYFCASSPGGAQETQYFGPGTRLLVL.

This clone was observed a single time. The rearrangement uses TRBV19 and TRBJ2-7, with 8 bases aligning to TRBD1. Per the germline V gene, CDR1 is LNHDA and CDR2 is SQIVND (reference sequence). V shed 3 bases and J 5 bases; nucleotides not matched to a gene: 6. This CDR3 spans 14 amino acids. Here the CDR3 DNA reads TGTGCCAGTAGTATCCGGACAGGGTCCCACGAGCAGTACTTC. Translating it yields CASSIRTGSHEQYF.